This T cell receptor (beta chain) is drawn from a study of CD8 T cells in ankylosing spondylitis. Overall study results and limits: It was reported that disease-linked clones were significantly enriched in matched ankylosing spondylitis synovial fluid. Peripheral blood held disease-linked clones only at relatively low frequency, and these were CD8+. Among TCR beta sequences, a motif of roughly 8 highly homologous variants appeared characteristic of ankylosing spondylitis blood.

Making the TCR beta libraries involved quantitative 5'-RACE with molecular barcodes. TCRdb ran MiXCR on the 5' RACE reads and lists one entry per CDR3 protein. The table has over 700,000 distinct CDR3 sequences, 19% seen once. V lost 5 bases, J lost 3 bases, and 2 bases lay in between. The CDR3 has 11 residues. CDR1 is MNHEY and CDR2 is SVGEGT in the germline V gene. This clonotype was found a few times. Antigen unknown. This chain connects TRBV6-2 or TRBV6-3 to TRBJ2-4; no definite D call. The sequence was obtained from a male donor with ankylosing spondylitis. The source material was blood, either unsorted or a sorted T cell fraction (not recorded which). CDR3 sequence reads: CASSDKNIQYF. CDR3 nucleotide sequence: TGTGCCAGCAGTGACAAAAACATTCAGTACTTC.